The entry below gives a single TCR beta chain sequence along with its context. Its recognized antigen is unknown. The input lacks base qualities; no much larger clone sits a single base away. The data were taken from a study of cytomegalovirus exposure and HLA in healthy donors (dated by TCRdb to about 2017). For context, the study as a whole: An earlier analysis of more than 550 of the donors reported under 300 Gb of sequence data and approximately 120 million unique TCR beta sequences obtained from roughly 180 million T cells. Four to six DR-DQ haplotypes were handled as single units for association and clustering, since linkage in the cohort was strong. Rather than drawing on any new phenotypic data, the later analysis identified candidate immune exposures from TCR beta sequences and the way those sequences occurred across donors. Along with the approximately 620-subject first cohort, a separate validation cohort of roughly 110 different subjects was used. The study was designed to test whether signatures of past pathogen exposure could be identified by cataloging public T cell receptors. An early release that covered about 600 HLA-typed donors contained approximately 300 gigabases of sequencing data and approximately 85 million unique TCR sequences. HLA typing covered class I and class II loci at four-digit resolution. All discovery cohort repertoires had been generated using a single sequencing platform. Genome-wide SNP genotypes for about 65% of the 666 donors were used in a later genetic analysis, which treated that subset as a discovery cohort. Of the 300 to 450 genotyped donors, around 81% fell in the genetic ancestry cluster associated with self-reported Caucasian donors. A later analysis re-analyzed previously published TCR beta repertoires from roughly 630 donors and added high-resolution HLA genotyping to study TCR occurrence patterns. To decide whether each TCR beta V gene segment behaved as functional or pseudogenic, an earlier analysis of several hundred of the donors relied on high-throughput TCR beta sequencing. Donor age, sex, ethnicity and CMV serostatus were compiled alongside the repertoire data. To predict cytomegalovirus infection status, the study brought together high-throughput TCR immunosequencing, statistical association of individual TCRs with disease status, and machine learning. On average, about 240,000 unique TCR beta nucleotide sequences were sequenced per donor among about 400 genotyped donors of the cohort, with 15% to 20% of those sequences being non-productive. The study used immunosequencing to profile the T cell repertoires of approximately 640 subjects and linked those repertoires to cytomegalovirus serostatus. The number of donors typed differed by locus, with 629-630 for A, B, C, DRB1 and DQB1, 522 for DQA1, over 600 for DPA1, and approximately 470 for DPB1.

Results the study describes overall, beyond this receptor: A later genetic analysis reported fewer N-insertions in productive TCRs among donors in an Asian-associated ancestry cluster than the roughly 700-donor mean. The only immune exposure information available for the cohort was CMV serostatus. The classifier was reported to diagnose cytomegalovirus status with high specificity and sensitivity in both the original cohort and the validation cohort. When HLA alleles, especially DR and DQ, strongly co-occurred, TCR associations were difficult to assign to individual alleles. This cohort had only TCR beta chains sequenced, and the lack of alpha or paired-chain data limited which features could be detected. According to the authors, the approach could potentially be generalized to other disease states and immunological phenotypes. A group of highly shared sequence variants was considered likely to be a technical artifact of the sequencing pipeline. Broadly in line with IMGT annotations, most TCR beta V segments showed up in productive rearrangements about 87% or about 30% of the time in an earlier analysis of 587 of the donors. A later analysis found that HLA-associated TCR beta chains were more clonally expanded and had lower generation probabilities than equally common non-associated chains. A further reported finding was that TCR beta sequences accurately predicted the HLA-A and HLA-B alleles for most subjects in the first cohort. HLA typing was unavailable for some donors at each locus, so association tests used only the typed subset. Because counts were too low, roughly 18 rarely observed V segments, including chromosome 9 orphons, were left out of the earlier analysis of over 550 of the donors. Sequencing depth was assumed to be roughly uniform across donors in the presence/absence analyses, though that assumption may not hold. The study gave a list of roughly 150 TCR beta chains associated with cytomegalovirus. According to a later analysis, parvovirus B19, influenza, CMV and Epstein-Barr virus appeared linked to several top co-occurrence clusters. In vitro tests confirmed that three of the cytomegalovirus-associated TCR beta chains recognize cytomegalovirus antigens. A later genetic analysis associated a missense DCLRE1C variant with V-gene and J-gene trimming of TCR beta chains, and an independent cohort replicated the association. Some IMGT-functional V segments, including TRBV6-2 and TRBV6-3, could not be distinguished by the 87-base-pair reads and were therefore excluded. In a later analysis, TCR association rates were found to vary across HLA loci, with the most associated TCRs seen for DRB1 alleles and the fewest for HLA-C alleles. Linkage disequilibrium might explain the correlated functional status among segregating V segments, but an unknown experimental factor could not be ruled out. While some public TCRs were present in many individuals, most TCR sequences turned up only very rarely across donors. According to a later analysis, most CMV-associated TCR beta chains appeared to be HLA-restricted, and the HLA associations seemed to be driven largely by CMV exposure. At a false discovery rate of 0.05, a later analysis linked 16,000 or so TCR beta sequences to specific HLA alleles.

The cohort consisted of approximately 670 healthy bone marrow donors. Cohort members were all nominally healthy when sampled, although unrecorded immune exposures were likely present. The donor was CMV seropositive and was included in the group of 300 or so seropositive cohort members. Each donor provided a peripheral blood sample, and peripheral blood mononuclear cells were used for TCR beta sequencing. The Qiagen DNeasy Blood Extraction Kit was used to extract genomic DNA from the blood cell samples. The library was prepared using the immunoSEQ multiplex PCR assay. For the multiplex PCR, a mixture combining 60 forward primers for TCR Vbeta segments and 13 reverse primers for TCR Jbeta segments was used. The CDR3 region of rearranged TCR beta genes was amplified from genomic DNA with a multiplex PCR assay. Amplified TCR beta libraries were sequenced as 87-base-pair reads on the Illumina HiSeq System. The source study handled its data this way. A later analysis tallied tens of millions of unique TCR beta chains across the 610 or so repertoires, and 10 million to 11 million of those chains were shared by two or more donors. Raw reads were error-corrected and collapsed into unique sequences with a nearest-neighbor algorithm that merged closely related sequences to remove PCR and sequencing errors. CDR3 sequences were aligned to IMGT reference sequences to assign V, D and J gene segments. Each retained sequence needed at least a six-nucleotide match to both a V gene segment and a J gene segment. Rearrangements were classified as productive when the CDR3 lacked stop codons and remained in frame with V and J, and all other rearrangements were classified as non-productive. CDR3 was defined by IMGT convention, running from the second conserved V-encoded cysteine to the conserved J-encoded phenylalanine. In an earlier analysis of around 540 of the donors, sequences lacking an unambiguous match to a single V gene segment were excluded. An earlier analysis of a few hundred of the donors called V segments functional above 56.7% productive rearrangements and segregating when the between-donor standard deviation exceeded 5%. A statistical classification framework was built to diagnose cytomegalovirus status from the catalog of TCR beta chain sequences. In a later analysis, TCR nucleotide sequences were compared against IMGT/GENE-DB human TR gene sequences so that V and J genes could be assigned. In a later analysis, CDR3 sequences and most-parsimonious VDJ recombination scenarios were assigned using the TCRdist pipeline. In a later analysis, each TCR beta chain was defined by its CDR3 amino acid sequence together with its V-gene family, and reads lacking a unique V-gene family were excluded. In a later analysis, 500 to 650 highly shared, low-generation-probability nucleotide sequences were removed to address suspected cross-contamination and a sequencing artifact. A later analysis calculated a clonal expansion index for each public chain from normalized within-repertoire ranks of inferred template counts. A later analysis computed generation probabilities with a VDJ recombination model fitted to out-of-frame rearrangements, and checked the results against IGoR. A later analysis scored TCR-TCR, TCR-HLA and TCR-CMV co-occurrence with hypergeometric tests, applying a repertoire-size bias correction to TCR pairs. False discovery rates were estimated in a later analysis by permuting HLA or CMV assignments 20 times. In a later analysis, co-occurring TCRs were grouped with DBSCAN, and TCRdist sequence similarity was added when clustering was performed within HLA-allele-positive subsets. Repertoires with fewer than 30,000 or more than 120,000 public chains were left out of co-occurrence clustering, as were about 5 repertoires with anomalous nucleotide sharing. TCRdb holds this immuneACCESS table with in-frame rearrangements only. Some clones are missing; in checked studies, unresolved V genes explain under half, and the rest has no known cause. V and J calls plus clone size are reproduced from that table; the DNA served to infer D and trimming. The sample table records about 170,000 clones; approximately 85% of these occur just once. Around 0.91% of the sample belongs to the ten largest clones.

The CDR3 has 15 amino acids, counting the end cysteine and phenylalanine. Only CDR3 DNA remains: 45 bases, in frame from the first base. Sequences GTSNPN (CDR1) and SVGIG (CDR2) are obtained from the germline V gene (reference sequence). The junction carries 8 bases between V and J, which are trimmed by 2 bases and 0 bases respectively. This clonotype was obtained from a girl aged 2 to 10 in good health and CMV-seropositive. Source material: PBMCs. The V gene is TRBV30 and the J gene is TRBJ2-6; there is no confident call for the D gene. The CDR3 protein sequence reads: CAWSLLLSGANVLTF. The base sequence is TGTGCCTGGAGTCTTCTTCTCTCTGGGGCCAACGTCCTGACTTTC. Outside the CDR3, residues come from the reference TRBV30 and TRBJ2-6 proteins, so the full variable domain is: SQTIHQWPATLVQPVGSPLSLECTVEGTSNPNLYWYRQAAGRGLQLLFYSVGIGQISSEVPQNLSASRPQDRQFILSSKKLLLSDSGFYLCAWSLLLSGANVLTFGAGSRLTVL.